These T cell receptor beta chains were read from a single sample in a study of blood T cell repertoires in COVID-19. Only in-frame clones appear in the TCRdb table, and some are missing; sequencing was by immunoSEQ multiplex PCR. The sample has around 100,000 clones, roughly 84% seen once. Material: peripheral blood. Receptors originate from a woman aged 80 or over with acute or convalescent COVID-19. Both conserved end residues are part of each CDR3. A D gene is named only where the DNA matches it firmly. A row's size may be missing; if present it is once, few, many or a size class.

>TRBV28|.|TRBJ1-5|.
TGTGCCAGTCGAAGTGCAGAGACTCGGCCCCAGCATTTT
CASRSAETRPQHF
>TRBV6-1|.|TRBJ1-2|.
TGTGCCAGCAGTGATCCGTTGGGCGGCTACACCTTC
CASSDPLGGYTF
>TRBV7-2|.|TRBJ2-7|TRBD1
TGTGCCAGCAGCTCACGGGACAGGGGGTTACCCTACGAGCAGTACTTC
CASSSRDRGLPYEQYF
>TRBV5-1|.|TRBJ1-2|TRBD1
TGCGCCAGCAGCCTGGGGGACAGGGGGCCTGAGGGCTACACCTTC
CASSLGDRGPEGYTF
>TRBV7-9|.|TRBJ1-4|.
TGTGCCAGCAGCCCTAGCGCGGTTAGGGCCGGTGAAAAACTGTTTTTT
CASSPSAVRAGEKLFF
>TRBV3-1/TRBV3-2|few|TRBJ1-6|.
TGTGCCAGCAGCCAAGGCAGCGGCGCAGGCAATAATTCACCCCTCCACTTT
CASSQGSGAGNNSPLHF
>TRBV4-1|.|TRBJ2-3|TRBD2
TGCGCCAGCAGCCTGGGGACTAGAGAAGATACGCAGTATTTT
CASSLGTREDTQYF
>TRBV5-1|.|TRBJ2-1|.
TGCGCCAGCAGCTTGTATAGCAGCCGGCCGACCAATGAGCAGTTCTTC
CASSLYSSRPTNEQFF
>TRBV19|.|TRBJ1-1|.
TGTGCCAGTAGTATTCCCTCGACAGGTCTGGACACTGAAGCTTTCTTT
CASSIPSTGLDTEAFF
>TRBV19|once|TRBJ1-4|.
TGTGCCAGTAGTCGATCGGGACACGCAAATGAAAAACTGTTTTTT
CASSRSGHANEKLFF
>TRBV13|.|TRBJ2-6|.
TGTGCCAGCAGCTCGATAGGACACTCTGGGGCCAACGTCCTGACTTTC
CASSSIGHSGANVLTF
>TRBV7-2|.|TRBJ2-2|TRBD1
TGTGCCAGCAGCTTGGGGACAGTACAAAACACCGGGGAGCTGTTTTTT
CASSLGTVQNTGELFF
>TRBV10-3|.|TRBJ2-3|.
TGTGCCATCAGTACTACAGATACGCAGTATTTT
CAISTTDTQYF
>TRBV7-2|.|TRBJ1-2|.
TGTGCCAGCAGCTCTACCACGGACTATGGCTACACCTTC
CASSSTTDYGYTF
>TRBV12-3/TRBV12-4|.|TRBJ2-7|.
TGTGCCAGCAGTCCTCCAGGGTACGAGCAGTACTTC
CASSPPGYEQYF
>TRBV7-2|.|TRBJ2-1|.
TGTGCCAGCAGCTCGGCGACTAGAACATTCCACAATGAGCAGTTCTTC
CASSSATRTFHNEQFF
>TRBV5-1|.|TRBJ1-2|.
TGCGCCAGCAGCTTGGCGTCCGGGAATGGCTACACCTTC
CASSLASGNGYTF
>TRBV7-2|.|TRBJ2-7|.
TGTGCCAGCAGCTTAGCCGAGGGGGACGAGCAGTACTTC
CASSLAEGDEQYF
>TRBV11-2|.|TRBJ2-1|.
TGTGCCAGCAGCTTAGCGGGAAAAGAGCAGTTCTTC
CASSLAGKEQFF
>TRBV5-1|.|TRBJ2-1|.
TGCGCCAGCAGCTTGGGAGGCGCTATGGACAATGAGCAGTTCTTC
CASSLGGAMDNEQFF
>TRBV30|.|TRBJ1-4|TRBD1
TGTGCCTGGAGTATTCGAGACAGGGGGCGTGAAAAACTGTTTTTT
CAWSIRDRGREKLFF
>TRBV27|.|TRBJ1-2|TRBD1
TGTGCCAGCAGTCAAGGACAGGGGGCCCGTGGCTACACCTTC
CASSQGQGARGYTF
>TRBV2|.|TRBJ1-4|.
TGTGCCAGCAGAGGCCGGGACACTGCTGAAAAACTGTTTTTT
CASRGRDTAEKLFF
>TRBV7-6|.|TRBJ2-2|.
TGTGCCAGCAGCTTAGATCAGGGAACCGGGGAGCTGTTTTTT
CASSLDQGTGELFF
>TRBV28|.|TRBJ2-1|TRBD1
TGTGCCAGCAGCACAACCCGGACAGGTACCAATGAGCAGTTCTTC
CASSTTRTGTNEQFF
>TRBV2|once|TRBJ1-1|.
TGTGCCAGCAGTGAAAACAGTGAGACTGAAGCTTTCTTT
CASSENSETEAFF
>TRBV19|.|TRBJ1-1|.
TGTGCCAGTAGTAAGGGACAGAACACTGAAGCTTTCTTT
CASSKGQNTEAFF
>TRBV18|.|TRBJ2-5|.
TGTGCCAGCTCTTCTGGGGGCAAGTTTCCAGAGACCCAGTACTTC
CASSSGGKFPETQYF
>TRBV19|.|TRBJ2-2|TRBD2
TGTGCCAGTAGTATGCGGGGACTAGCGTCCGGGGAGCTGTTTTTT
CASSMRGLASGELFF
>TRBV27|.|TRBJ1-6|.
TGTGCCAGCCGGGCAGGGATGAAGGCACCCCTCCACTTT
CASRAGMKAPLHF
>TRBV6-4|.|TRBJ2-3|.
TGTGCCAGCAGTGACCAGCCTCTAGGAAGCACAGATACGCAGTATTTT
CASSDQPLGSTDTQYF
>TRBV29-1|.|TRBJ1-2|TRBD1
TGCAGCGTTGAAACAGGGGGTACCTATGGCTACACCTTC
CSVETGGTYGYTF
>TRBV5-6|.|TRBJ1-3|.
TGTGCCAGCAGCTCCATCGGTCTCGGAAACACCATATATTTT
CASSSIGLGNTIYF
>TRBV28|.|TRBJ1-3|.
TGTGCCAGCAGTTTAGCAGGGGCAGGAAACACCATATATTTT
CASSLAGAGNTIYF
>TRBV2|.|TRBJ2-6|TRBD1
TGTGCCAGCACCAAGGGGGCTACCCCCACTGGGGCCAACGTCCTGACTTTC
CASTKGATPTGANVLTF
>TRBV2|.|TRBJ2-7|.
TGTGCCAGCAGTGAATATGGCAGATCCTACGAGCAGTACTTC
CASSEYGRSYEQYF
>TRBV19|few|TRBJ1-5|TRBD1
TGTGCCAGTAGTATCCTTTCGACAGGGAGCAATCAGCCCCAGCATTTT
CASSILSTGSNQPQHF
>TRBV27|.|TRBJ2-7|.
TGTGCCAGCAGTTTCCAGGGCGGAACATCCTACGAGCAGTACTTC
CASSFQGGTSYEQYF
>TRBV27|.|TRBJ2-3|.
TGTGCCAGCAGTCAGGCAGATACGCAGTATTTT
CASSQADTQYF
>TRBV10-1|few|TRBJ2-5|.
TGCGCCAGCAGTGTGGGCCACAGAAGGTACGAGACCCAGTACTTC
CASSVGHRRYETQYF
>TRBV11-2|.|TRBJ2-2|.
TGTGCCAGCAGCTTAGAGCGAACCGGGGAGCTGTTTTTT
CASSLERTGELFF
>TRBV11-2|.|TRBJ1-2|TRBD1
TGTGCCAGCAGCTTAGCTGACAGGGGGCTAAGTGGCTACACCTTC
CASSLADRGLSGYTF
>TRBV28|.|TRBJ2-1|TRBD2
TGTGCCAGTAACCTGGGGGGGACGTTTCATGAGCAGTTCTTC
CASNLGGTFHEQFF
>TRBV19|.|TRBJ1-5|TRBD1
TGTGCCAGTAGCTGGGGACAGGGGTACGTTCAGCCCCAGCATTTT
CASSWGQGYVQPQHF
>TRBV5-5|once|TRBJ2-1|.
TGTGCCAGCAGCCGGGAGCCGAATGAGCAGTTCTTC
CASSREPNEQFF
>TRBV29-1|few|TRBJ1-1|.
TGCAGCGTTGAGGACGGGAGGAACACTGAAGCTTTCTTT
CSVEDGRNTEAFF
>TRBV2|.|TRBJ2-3|TRBD2
TGTGCCAGCAGTGTCGCTAGCGGGAGGGATACGCAGTATTTT
CASSVASGRDTQYF
>TRBV9|.|TRBJ2-3|.
TGTGCCAGCAGCGCCCTCACAGATACGCAGTATTTT
CASSALTDTQYF
>TRBV6-5|.|TRBJ1-2|TRBD1
TGTGCCGTCCAGGGGGCGTCTACTGGGAACTATGGCTACACCTTC
CAVQGASTGNYGYTF